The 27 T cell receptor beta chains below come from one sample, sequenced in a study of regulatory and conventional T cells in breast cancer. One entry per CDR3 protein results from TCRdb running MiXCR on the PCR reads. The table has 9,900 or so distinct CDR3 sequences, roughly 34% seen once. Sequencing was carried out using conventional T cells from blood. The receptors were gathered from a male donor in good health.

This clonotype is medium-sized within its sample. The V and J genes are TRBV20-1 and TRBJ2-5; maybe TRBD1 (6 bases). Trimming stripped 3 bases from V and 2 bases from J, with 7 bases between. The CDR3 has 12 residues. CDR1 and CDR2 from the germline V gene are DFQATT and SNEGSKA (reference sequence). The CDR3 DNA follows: TGCAGTGCTAGGGGACAACAAGAGACCCAGTACTTC. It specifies CSARGQQETQYF.

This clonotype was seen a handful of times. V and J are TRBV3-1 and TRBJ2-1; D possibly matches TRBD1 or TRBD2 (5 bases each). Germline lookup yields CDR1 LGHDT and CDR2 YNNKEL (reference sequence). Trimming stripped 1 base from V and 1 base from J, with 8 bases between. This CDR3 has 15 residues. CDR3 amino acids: CASSQGGWSYNEQFF. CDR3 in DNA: TGTGCCAGCAGCCAAGGGGGGTGGTCCTACAATGAGCAGTTCTTC.

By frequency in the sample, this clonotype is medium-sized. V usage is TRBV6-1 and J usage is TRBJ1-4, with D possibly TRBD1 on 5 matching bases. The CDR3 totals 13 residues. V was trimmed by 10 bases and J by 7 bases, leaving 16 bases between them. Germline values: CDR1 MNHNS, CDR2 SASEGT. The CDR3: CATGGGFVEKLFF. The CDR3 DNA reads TGTGCCACCGGGGGGGGTTTCGTTGAAAAACTGTTTTTT.

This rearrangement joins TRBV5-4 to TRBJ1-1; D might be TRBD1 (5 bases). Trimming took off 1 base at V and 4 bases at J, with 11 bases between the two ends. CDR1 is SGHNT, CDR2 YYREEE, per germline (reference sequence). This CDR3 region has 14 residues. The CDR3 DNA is TGTGCCAGCAGCTTGACCGGGGCTCGCACTGAAGCTTTCTTT. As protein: CASSLTGARTEAFF.

Here the CDR3 DNA reads TGTGCCGTGAGGGCAGGAGTATTGAACACTGAAGCTTTCTTT. Amino acids: CAVRAGVLNTEAFF. The chain carries TRBV10-3 and TRBJ1-1, with D unclear. The CDR3 length is 14 residues. Trimming left V 11 bases short and J 0 bases short, with 16 bases between. Germline V gene data show CDR1 as ENHRY and CDR2 as SYGVKD.

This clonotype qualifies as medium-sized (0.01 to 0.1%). CDR3 sequence: CASSSPGTQKRNTEAFF. In DNA, the CDR3 is TGCGCCAGCAGCTCACCCGGGACTCAAAAACGGAACACTGAAGCTTTCTTT. V gene TRBV4-1 combines with J gene TRBJ1-1; D is possibly TRBD1 (5 bases). Germline-derived CDR1 and CDR2 are MGHRA and YSYEKL. The CDR3 has 17 residues. V lost 5 bases, J lost 1 base, and 20 bases lay in between.

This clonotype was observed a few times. Here the CDR3 reads CASSYGGPGSPLHF. The CDR3 nucleotides are TGTGCCAGCAGTTACGGGGGACCGGGATCACCCCTCCACTTT. The genes are TRBV6-6 and TRBJ1-6; weak D call: TRBD1 (5 bases). V lost 2 bases and J lost 10, with 12 bases in between. The CDR3 sequence is 14 residues long. CDR1 is MNHNY and CDR2 is SVGAGI in the germline V gene (reference sequence).

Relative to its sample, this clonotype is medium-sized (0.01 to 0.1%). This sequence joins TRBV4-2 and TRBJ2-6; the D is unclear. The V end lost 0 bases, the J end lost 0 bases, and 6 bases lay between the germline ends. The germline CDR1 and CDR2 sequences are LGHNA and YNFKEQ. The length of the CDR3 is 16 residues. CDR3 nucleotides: TGTGCCAGCAGCCAAGATCGAGTCTCTGGGGCCAACGTCCTGACTTTC. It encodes CASSQDRVSGANVLTF.

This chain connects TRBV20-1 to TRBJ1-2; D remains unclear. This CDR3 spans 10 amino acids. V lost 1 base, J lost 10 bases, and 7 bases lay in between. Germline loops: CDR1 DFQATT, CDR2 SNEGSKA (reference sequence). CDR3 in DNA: TGCAGTGCTAGAGGGCCGGTCTACACCTTC. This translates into CSARGPVYTF.

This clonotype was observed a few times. CDR3 loop: CATSSRQVGYEQYF. In DNA, the CDR3 is TGTGCCACCAGCTCGAGGCAGGTGGGCTACGAGCAGTACTTC. This chain connects TRBV15 to TRBJ2-7; D is unclear. The germline CDR1 and CDR2 sequences are LNHNV and YYDKDF (reference sequence). The CDR3 consists of 14 residues. V was trimmed by 5 bases and J by 3 bases, leaving 14 bases between them.

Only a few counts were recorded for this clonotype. CDR3 residues: CATLTHSGTYEQYF. The CDR3 DNA follows: TGTGCCACCTTGACCCACAGCGGCACCTACGAGCAGTACTTC. V gene TRBV9 combines with J gene TRBJ2-7; TRBD2 might be the D (5 bases). Looked up from germline, CDR1 is SGDLS and CDR2 is YYNGEE. This CDR3 has 14 residues. V lost 9 bases and J lost 2, with 18 bases in between.

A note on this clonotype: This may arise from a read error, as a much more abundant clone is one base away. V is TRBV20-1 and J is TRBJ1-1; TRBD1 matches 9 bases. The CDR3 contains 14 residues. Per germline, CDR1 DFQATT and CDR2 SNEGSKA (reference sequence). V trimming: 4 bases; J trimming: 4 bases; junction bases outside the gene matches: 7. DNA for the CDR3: TGCAGTGCTACGACAGGGGGAGGGAGCACTGAAGCTTTCTTT. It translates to CSATTGGGSTEAFF.

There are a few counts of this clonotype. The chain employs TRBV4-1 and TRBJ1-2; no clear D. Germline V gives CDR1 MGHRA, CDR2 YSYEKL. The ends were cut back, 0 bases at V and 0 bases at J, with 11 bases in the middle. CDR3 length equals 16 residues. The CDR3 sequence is CASSQDFTGTNYGYTF. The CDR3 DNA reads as TGCGCCAGCAGCCAAGATTTCACGGGGACTAACTATGGCTACACCTTC.

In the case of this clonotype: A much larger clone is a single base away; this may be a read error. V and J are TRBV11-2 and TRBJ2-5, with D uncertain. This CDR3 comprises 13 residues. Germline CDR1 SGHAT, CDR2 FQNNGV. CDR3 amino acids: CASTFAAQEAQYF. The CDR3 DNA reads TGTGCCAGCACTTTCGCAGCCCAAGAGGCCCAGTACTTC.

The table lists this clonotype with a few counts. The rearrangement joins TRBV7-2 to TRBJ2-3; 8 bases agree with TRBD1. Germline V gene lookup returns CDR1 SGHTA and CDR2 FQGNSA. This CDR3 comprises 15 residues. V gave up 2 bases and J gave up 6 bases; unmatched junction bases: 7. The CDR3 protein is CASSLPTGATDTQYF. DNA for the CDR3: TGTGCCAGCAGCTTACCGACAGGGGCCACGGATACGCAGTATTTT.

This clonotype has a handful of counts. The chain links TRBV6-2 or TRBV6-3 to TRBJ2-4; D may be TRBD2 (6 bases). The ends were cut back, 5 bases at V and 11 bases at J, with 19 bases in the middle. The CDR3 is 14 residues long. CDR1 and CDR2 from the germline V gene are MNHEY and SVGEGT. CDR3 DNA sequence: TGTGCCAGCAGTCCCCGCAGCAGGGAGGCCTTTCAGTACTTC. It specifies CASSPRSREAFQYF.

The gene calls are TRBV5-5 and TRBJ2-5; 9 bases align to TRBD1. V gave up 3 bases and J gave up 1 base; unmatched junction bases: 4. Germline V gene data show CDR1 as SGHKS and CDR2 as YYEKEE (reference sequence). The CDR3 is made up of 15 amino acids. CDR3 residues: CASSSGDRVQETQYF. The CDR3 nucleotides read TGTGCCAGCAGCTCAGGGGACAGGGTCCAAGAGACCCAGTACTTC.

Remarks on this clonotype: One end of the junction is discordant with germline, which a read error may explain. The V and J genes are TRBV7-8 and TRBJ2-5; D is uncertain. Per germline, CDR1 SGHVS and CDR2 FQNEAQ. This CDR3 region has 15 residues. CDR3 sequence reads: CASSLAADIQETQYF. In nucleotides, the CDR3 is TGTGCCAGCAGCTTAGCTGCAGATATTCAAGAGACTCAGTACTTC.

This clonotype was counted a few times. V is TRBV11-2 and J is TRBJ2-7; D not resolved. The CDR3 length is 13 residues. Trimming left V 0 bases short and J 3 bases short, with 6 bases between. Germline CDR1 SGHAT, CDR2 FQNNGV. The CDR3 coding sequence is TGTGCCAGCAGCTTAGATCGGAGCTACGAGCAGTACTTC. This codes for CASSLDRSYEQYF.

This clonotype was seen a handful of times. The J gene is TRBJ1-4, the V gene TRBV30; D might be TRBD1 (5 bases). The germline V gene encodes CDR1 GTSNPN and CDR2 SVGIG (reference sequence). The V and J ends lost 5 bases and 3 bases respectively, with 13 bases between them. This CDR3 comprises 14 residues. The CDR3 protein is CAWRLAGPNEKLFF. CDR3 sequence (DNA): TGTGCCTGGCGACTAGCGGGGCCTAATGAAAAACTGTTTTTT. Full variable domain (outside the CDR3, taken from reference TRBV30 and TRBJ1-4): SQTIHQWPATLVQPVGSPLSLECTVEGTSNPNLYWYRQAAGRGLQLLFYSVGIGQISSEVPQNLSASRPQDRQFILSSKKLLLSDSGFYLCAWRLAGPNEKLFFGSGTQLSVL.

In DNA, the CDR3 is TGCAGCGTTAAGTACACAGAGACCCAGTACTTC. This gives the protein CSVKYTETQYF. The chain combines TRBV29-1 with TRBJ2-5; D gene unclear. Trimming left V 5 bases short and J 4 bases short, with 8 bases between. This CDR3 comprises 11 residues. Per the germline V gene, CDR1 is SQVTM and CDR2 is ANQGSEA.

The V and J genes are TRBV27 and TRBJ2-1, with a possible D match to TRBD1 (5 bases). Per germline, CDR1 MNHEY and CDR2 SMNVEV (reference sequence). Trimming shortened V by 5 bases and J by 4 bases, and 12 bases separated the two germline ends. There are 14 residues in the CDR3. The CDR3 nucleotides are TGTGCCAGCAGTGCTTATTCAGGGTACAATGAGCAGTTCTTC. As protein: CASSAYSGYNEQFF.

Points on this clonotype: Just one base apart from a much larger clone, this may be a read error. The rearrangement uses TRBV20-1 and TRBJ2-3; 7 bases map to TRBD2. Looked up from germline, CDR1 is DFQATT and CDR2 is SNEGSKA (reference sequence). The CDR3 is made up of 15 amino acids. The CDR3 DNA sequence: TGCAGTGCTAGAAGGCTAGCGGCTAGCACAGATGCGCAGTATTTT. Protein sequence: CSARRLAASTDAQYF.

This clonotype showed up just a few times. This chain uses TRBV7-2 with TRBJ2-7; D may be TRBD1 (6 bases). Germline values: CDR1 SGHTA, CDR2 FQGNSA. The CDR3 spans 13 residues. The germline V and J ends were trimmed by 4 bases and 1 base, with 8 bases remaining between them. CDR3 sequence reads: CASSSTGSYEQYF. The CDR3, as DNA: TGTGCCAGCAGCTCAACAGGGTCCTACGAGCAGTACTTC.

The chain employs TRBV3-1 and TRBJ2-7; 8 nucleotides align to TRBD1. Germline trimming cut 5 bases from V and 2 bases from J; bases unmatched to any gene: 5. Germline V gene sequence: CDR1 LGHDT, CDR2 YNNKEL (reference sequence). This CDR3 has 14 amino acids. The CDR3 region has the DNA TGTGCCAGCAGCTCCGGACAGGGAACCTACGAGCAGTACTTC. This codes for CASSSGQGTYEQYF.

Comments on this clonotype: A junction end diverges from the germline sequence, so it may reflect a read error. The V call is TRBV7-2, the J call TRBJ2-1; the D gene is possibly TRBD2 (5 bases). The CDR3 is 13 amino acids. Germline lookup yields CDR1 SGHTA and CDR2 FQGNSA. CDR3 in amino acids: CASSPPAVNEQSF. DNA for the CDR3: TGTGCCAGCAGCCCCCCAGCGGTCAATGAGCAGTCCTTC.

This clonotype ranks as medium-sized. This CDR3 reads CASSQDLAGRSGANVLTF. Here the CDR3 DNA reads TGCGCCAGCAGCCAAGATCTGGCAGGACGCTCTGGGGCCAACGTCCTGACTTTC. The rearrangement links TRBV4-3 to TRBJ2-6; D uncertain. Germline values: CDR1 LGHNA, CDR2 YSLEER. The CDR3 contains 18 residues. Trimming took off 0 bases at V and 0 bases at J, with 12 bases between the two ends.